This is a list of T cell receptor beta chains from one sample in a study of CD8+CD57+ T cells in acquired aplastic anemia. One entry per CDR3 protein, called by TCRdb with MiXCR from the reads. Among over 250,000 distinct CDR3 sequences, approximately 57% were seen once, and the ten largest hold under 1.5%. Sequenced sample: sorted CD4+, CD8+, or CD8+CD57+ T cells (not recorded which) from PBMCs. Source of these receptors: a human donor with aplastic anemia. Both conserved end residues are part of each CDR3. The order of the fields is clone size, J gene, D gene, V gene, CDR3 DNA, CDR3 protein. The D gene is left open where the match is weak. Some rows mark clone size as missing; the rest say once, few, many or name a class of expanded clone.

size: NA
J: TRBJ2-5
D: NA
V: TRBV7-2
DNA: TGTGCCAGCAGCTTAGAGCCCCAGGCGGTGGAGACCCAGTACTTC
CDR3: CASSLEPQAVETQYF

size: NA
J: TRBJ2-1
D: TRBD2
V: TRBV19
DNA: TGTGCCAGTAGTACAAAGACTAGCCACGATGAGCAGTTCTTC
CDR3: CASSTKTSHDEQFF

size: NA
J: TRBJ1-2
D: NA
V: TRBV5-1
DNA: TGCGCCAGCAGCTTGCCGGCGGATTATGGCTACACCTTC
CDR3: CASSLPADYGYTF

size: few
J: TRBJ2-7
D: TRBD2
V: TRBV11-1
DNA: TGTGCCAGCAGCCCCTTAGCGGGATTCTACGAGCAGTACTTC
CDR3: CASSPLAGFYEQYF

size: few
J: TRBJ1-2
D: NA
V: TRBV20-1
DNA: TGCAGTGCTAGTGTGGAGGGAAACGACTATGGCTACACCTTC
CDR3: CSASVEGNDYGYTF

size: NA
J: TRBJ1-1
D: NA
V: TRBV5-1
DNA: TGCGCCAGCAGCTTTAGGGGGGTGAACACTGAAGCTTTCTTT
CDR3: CASSFRGVNTEAFF

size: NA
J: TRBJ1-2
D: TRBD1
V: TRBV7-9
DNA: TGTGCCAGCAGTCGGGACAGGGGGCGCCGGGGGTATGGCTACACCTTC
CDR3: CASSRDRGRRGYGYTF

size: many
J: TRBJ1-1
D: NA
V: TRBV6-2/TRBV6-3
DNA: TGTGCCAGCAGTTACCCCCTACAGGGAAAAGCTTTCTTT
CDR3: CASSYPLQGKAFF

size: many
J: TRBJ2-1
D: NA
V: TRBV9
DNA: TGTGCCAGCAGCCCACGTACTACGGCAGTGCAGTTCTTC
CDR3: CASSPRTTAVQFF

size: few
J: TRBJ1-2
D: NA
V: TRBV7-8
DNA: TGTGCCAGCAGCTCAAACAGGGTTGACTATGGCTACACCTTC
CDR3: CASSSNRVDYGYTF

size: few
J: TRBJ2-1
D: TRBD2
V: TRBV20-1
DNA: TGCAGTGCTAGTCGGGGGGGCTGGGGTGAGCAGTTCTTC
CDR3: CSASRGGWGEQFF

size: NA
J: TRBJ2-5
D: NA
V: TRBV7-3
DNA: TGTGCCAGCAGCTTTGGGGCGGGCTTCCAAGAGACCCAGTACTTC
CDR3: CASSFGAGFQETQYF

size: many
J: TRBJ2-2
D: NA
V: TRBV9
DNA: TGTGCCAGCAGCGTAGATCTAGCCCGGGAGCTGTTTTTT
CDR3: CASSVDLARELFF

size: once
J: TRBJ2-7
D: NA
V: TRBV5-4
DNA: TGTGCCAGCAGCTTTGCGGGGCCTTACGAGCAGTGCTTC
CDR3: CASSFAGPYEQCF

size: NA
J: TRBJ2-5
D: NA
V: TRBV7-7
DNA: TGTGCCAGCAGCTTCGGGGCGGAAGAGGCCCAGTACTTC
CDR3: CASSFGAEEAQYF

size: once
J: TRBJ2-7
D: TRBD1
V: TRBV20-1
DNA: TGCAGTGCCGTAAGGACAGGGGCCTACGAGCAGTACTTC
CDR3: CSAVRTGAYEQYF

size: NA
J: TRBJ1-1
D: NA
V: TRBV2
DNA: TGTGCCAGCAGTGGACCGGGGGGCGGTGAAGCTTTCTTT
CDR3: CASSGPGGGEAFF

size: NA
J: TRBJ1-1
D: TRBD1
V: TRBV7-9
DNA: TGTGCCAGCAGCCGGGCGGGACAGGGGTCGATTGAAGCTTTCTTT
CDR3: CASSRAGQGSIEAFF

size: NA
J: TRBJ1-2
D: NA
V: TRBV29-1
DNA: TGCAGCGTTTTAGACTCAGGGATAGATGGTCATGGCTACACCTTC
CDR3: CSVLDSGIDGHGYTF

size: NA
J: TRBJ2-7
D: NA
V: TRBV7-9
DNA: TGTGTCAGCAGCTTAGCTGGTCGCGTAGCCTCCTACGGGCAGTACTTC
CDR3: CVSSLAGRVASYGQYF

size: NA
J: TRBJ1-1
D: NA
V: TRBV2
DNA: TGTGCCAGCAGAGTAGACGGCGACACTGAAGCTTTCTTT
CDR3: CASRVDGDTEAFF

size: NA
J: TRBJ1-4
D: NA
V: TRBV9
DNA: TGTGCCAGCAGCGTAGGGGCGCCTCCGAATGAAAAACTGTTTTTT
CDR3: CASSVGAPPNEKLFF

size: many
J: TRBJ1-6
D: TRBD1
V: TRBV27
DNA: TGTGCCAGCAAGGACAGGAGCTCCTATAATTCACCCCTCCACTTT
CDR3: CASKDRSSYNSPLHF

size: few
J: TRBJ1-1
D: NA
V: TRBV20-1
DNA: TGCAGTGCTAGAGACGCACGGAACACTGAAGCTTTCTTT
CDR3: CSARDARNTEAFF

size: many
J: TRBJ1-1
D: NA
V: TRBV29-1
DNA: TGCAGCGTTGGGGGGCGAGGGGGAGTCACTGAAGCTTTCTTT
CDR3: CSVGGRGGVTEAFF

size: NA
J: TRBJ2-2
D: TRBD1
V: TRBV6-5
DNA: TGTGCCAGCAGTTACTCTCCGGGACAGGGGACCGGGGAGCTGTTTTTT
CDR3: CASSYSPGQGTGELFF

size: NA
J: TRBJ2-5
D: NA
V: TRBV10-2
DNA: TGCGCCAGCAGCTACACACAGGGAGATCAAGAGACCCAGTACTTC
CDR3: CASSYTQGDQETQYF

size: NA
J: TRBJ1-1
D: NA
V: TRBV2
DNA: TGTGCCAGCAGAGAGGACAGTAACACTGAAGCTTTCTTT
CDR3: CASREDSNTEAFF

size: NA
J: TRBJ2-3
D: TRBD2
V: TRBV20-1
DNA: TGCAGTGCTAGATACGGCGGGACTAGATCTAGTGATACGCAGTATTTT
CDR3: CSARYGGTRSSDTQYF

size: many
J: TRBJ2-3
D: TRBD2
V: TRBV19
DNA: TGTGCCAGCGGAGCGGGAGTCACAGATACGCAGTATTTT
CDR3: CASGAGVTDTQYF

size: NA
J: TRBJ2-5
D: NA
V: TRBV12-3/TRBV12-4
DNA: TGTGCCAGCAGTTTACCCCAGGGGGGTGAGACCCAGTACTTC
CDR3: CASSLPQGGETQYF

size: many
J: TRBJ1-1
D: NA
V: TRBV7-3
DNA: TGTGCCAGCAGCTCTACCGGGTCCACTGAAGCTTTCTTT
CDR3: CASSSTGSTEAFF

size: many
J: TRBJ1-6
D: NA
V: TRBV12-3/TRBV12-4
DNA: TGTGCCAGCAGTTTTTGGGGTGAACGGTCACCCCTCCACTTT
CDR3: CASSFWGERSPLHF

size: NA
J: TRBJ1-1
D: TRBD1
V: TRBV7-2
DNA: TGTGCCAGCAGTACCGGGACAGGGGCGGAGAACACTGAAGCTTTCTTT
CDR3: CASSTGTGAENTEAFF

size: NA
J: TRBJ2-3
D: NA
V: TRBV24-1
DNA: TGTGCCACCAGTGACCCTTCCGGATCGGGCAGGAGCACAGATACGCAGTATTTT
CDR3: CATSDPSGSGRSTDTQYF

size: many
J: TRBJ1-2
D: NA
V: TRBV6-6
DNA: TGTGCCAGCAGTGAAACCACAGGGAATCCCTATGGCTACACCTTC
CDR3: CASSETTGNPYGYTF

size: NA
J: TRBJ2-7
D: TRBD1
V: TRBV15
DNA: TGTGCCACCAGCAGGGCGCGGGGGACAGGGGGCTCCTACGAGCAGTACTTC
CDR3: CATSRARGTGGSYEQYF

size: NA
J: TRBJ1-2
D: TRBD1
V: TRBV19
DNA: TGTGCCAGTAGTATAGAGGTAGCGGGACACAGGGGAGTGGATGGCTACACCTTC
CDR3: CASSIEVAGHRGVDGYTF

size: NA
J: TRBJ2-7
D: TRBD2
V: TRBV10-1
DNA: TGCGCCAGCAGGGTGATTGCGGGAGGGCTCGGCTACGAGCAGTACTTC
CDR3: CASRVIAGGLGYEQYF

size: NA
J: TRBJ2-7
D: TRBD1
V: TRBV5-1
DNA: TGCGCCAGCAGCCCGGCCAGGCAGGGGGCGATCTCCTACGAGCAGTACTTC
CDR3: CASSPARQGAISYEQYF

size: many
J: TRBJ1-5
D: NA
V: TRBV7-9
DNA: TGTGCCAGCAGCTTAGCGCCGAATCAGCCCCAGCATTTT
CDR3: CASSLAPNQPQHF

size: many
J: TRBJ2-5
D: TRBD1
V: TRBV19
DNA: TGTGCCAGTAGTATGACAGGGGGCGCCGGGGAGACCCAGTACTTC
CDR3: CASSMTGGAGETQYF

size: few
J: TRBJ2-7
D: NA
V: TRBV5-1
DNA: TGCGCCAGCAGCGATAATCTCGGCTCGGGGCAGTACTTC
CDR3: CASSDNLGSGQYF

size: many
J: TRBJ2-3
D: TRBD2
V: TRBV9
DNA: TGTGCCAGCAGCGTAGATGCGACTAGCGGGGGGGGCCAGTTT
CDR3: CASSVDATSGGGQF